These 2 T cell receptor beta chains were sequenced from one sample in a study of T cells in localized non-small cell lung cancer. This table comes from immunoSEQ multiplex PCR, and its TCRdb copy is limited to in-frame clones, with some not included. The sample lists about 79,000 clones, 88% occurring once. The material was peripheral blood, obtained before any cancer treatment. All receptors come from a woman between 35 and 70 years old with stage I squamous cell lung carcinoma.

The chain is built from TRBV6-6 and TRBJ2-3, with D perhaps matching TRBD1 (5 bases). Germline V gene lookup returns CDR1 MNHNY and CDR2 SVGAGI (reference sequence). V lost 5 bases and J 3 bases, leaving 15 bases between the germline ends. The CDR3 is 15 amino acids. The CDR3: CASSLQTRQTDTQYF. In DNA form, the CDR3 reads TGTGCCAGCAGTCTACAGACTCGACAGACAGATACGCAGTATTTT.

CDR3: CAWRTGRRYGYTF. CDR3 bases: TGTGCCTGGAGGACAGGGCGGCGCTATGGCTACACCTTC. The V and J genes are TRBV30 and TRBJ1-2, with 7 bases matching TRBD1. CDR3 length: 13 residues. CDR1 is GTSNPN and CDR2 is SVGIG in the germline V gene (reference sequence). V trimming: 3 bases; J trimming: 4 bases; junction bases outside the gene matches: 5.